The 27 T cell receptor beta chains in this list originate from one sample, sequenced in a study of cytomegalovirus exposure and HLA in healthy donors. 13 Jbeta primers and 60 Vbeta primers were used for the PCR. Sequenced by immunoSEQ multiplex PCR; TCRdb stores in-frame clones only, minus some. The sample includes under 130,000 clones, 74% of them seen just once. Sequenced material: PBMCs. These receptors were taken from a man aged 50 or older in good health and CMV-seropositive.

This clone appeared once. The V call is TRBV7-3, the J call TRBJ2-1; 8 bases map to TRBD2. CDR1 is SGHTA and CDR2 is FQGTGA in the germline V gene. With 1 base clipped from V and 9 bases from J, the junction kept 20 bases outside the gene matches. CDR3 length: 19 residues. The CDR3 sequence is CASSLKPSGYPPTMIEQFF. CDR3 nucleotide sequence: TGTGCCAGCAGCTTAAAGCCTAGCGGGTACCCTCCTACAATGATTGAGCAGTTCTTC.

This clone was observed a handful of times. CDR3 sequence reads: CASSPQTGSGNTIYF. The CDR3 DNA reads as TGTGCCAGCTCACCTCAGACGGGGAGTGGAAACACCATATATTTT. This chain uses TRBV18 with TRBJ1-3, with D uncertain. Per the germline V gene, CDR1 is KGHSH and CDR2 is LQKENI. Trimming cost V 3 bases and J 3 bases, with 12 bases left between them. The CDR3 length is 15 residues.

The rearrangement links TRBV2 to TRBJ2-7, with D tentatively TRBD1 (6 bases). The germline V gene has CDR1 SNHLY and CDR2 FYNNEI. This CDR3 has 13 residues. V was pared by 4 bases and J by 2 bases, with 9 bases between. CDR3 loop: CASSANRAYEQYF. DNA for the CDR3: TGTGCCAGCAGTGCAAACAGGGCCTACGAGCAGTACTTC. The variable domain in full, with the rest retrieved from reference TRBV2 and TRBJ2-7, is EPEVTQTPSHQVTQMGQEVILRCVPISNHLYFYWYRQILGQKVEFLVSFYNNEISEKSEIFDDQFSVERPDGSNFTLKIRSTKLEDSAMYFCASSANRAYEQYFGPGTRLTVT.

This chain uses TRBV5-1 with TRBJ1-2, with no clear D. The ends were cut back, 0 bases at V and 5 bases at J, with 11 bases in the middle. CDR1 is SGHRS and CDR2 is YFSETQ in the germline V gene. The CDR3 has 14 amino acids. CDR3 in DNA: TGCGCCAGCAGCTTGGAATGGGAGAATTATGGCTACACCTTC. It translates to CASSLEWENYGYTF.

The gene calls are TRBV28 and TRBJ2-7; 11 bases match TRBD2. V shed 4 bases, J shed 2 bases, and the junction held 4 bases outside the gene matches. The CDR3 has 15 residues. The germline V gene encodes CDR1 MDHEN and CDR2 SYDVKM. CDR3 sequence: CASSSLAGGTYEQYF. DNA for the CDR3: TGTGCCAGCAGTTCCCTAGCGGGAGGTACCTACGAGCAGTACTTC.

The rearrangement uses TRBV10-1 and TRBJ1-2, with a weak D call TRBD1 (5 bases). The germline V and J ends were trimmed by 0 bases and 2 bases, with 13 bases remaining between them. In germline, CDR1 is WNHNN, CDR2 SYGVQD (reference sequence). The CDR3 is 16 amino acids. The chain's CDR3 is CASSESSQGSNYGYTF. Written as DNA, the CDR3 is TGCGCCAGCAGTGAGTCGAGTCAGGGAAGCAACTATGGCTACACCTTC.

The gene calls are TRBV15 and TRBJ1-3, with 7 bases matching TRBD1. The CDR3 length is 15 residues. Germline trimming cut 0 bases from V and 2 bases from J; bases unmatched to any gene: 1. Germline V gene data show CDR1 as LNHNV and CDR2 as YYDKDF (reference sequence). The chain's CDR3 is CATSRDGTAGNTIYF. CDR3 bases: TGTGCCACCAGCAGAGACGGGACAGCTGGAAACACCATATATTTT. Using reference TRBV15 and TRBJ1-3 for the parts outside the CDR3, the full variable domain is DAMVIQNPRYQVTQFGKPVTLSCSQTLNHNVMYWYQQKSSQAPKLLFHYYDKDFNNEADTPDNFQSRRPNTSFCFLDIRSPGLGDTAMYLCATSRDGTAGNTIYFGEGSWLTVV.

The chain couples TRBV27 to TRBJ2-1, with 8 bases matching TRBD1. The J segment lost 2 bases and the V segment lost 3 bases, leaving 3 bases of the junction unmatched. CDR3 size: 15 residues. Per the germline V gene, CDR1 is MNHEY and CDR2 is SMNVEV (reference sequence). The CDR3 DNA is TGTGCCAGCAGTTTCGGGACAGGAGCCTACAATGAGCAGTTCTTC. It codes for CASSFGTGAYNEQFF.

The chain recombines TRBV11-3 with TRBJ2-2; possible D gene TRBD2, 5 bases. Trimming left V 5 bases short and J 0 bases short, with 13 bases between. This CDR3 is built from 16 residues. In germline, CDR1 is SGHNT, CDR2 YENEEA. The CDR3 spells CASSRVGGPNTGELFF. The CDR3 DNA follows: TGTGCCAGCAGCCGTGTCGGAGGACCGAACACCGGGGAGCTGTTTTTT.

The rearrangement links TRBV15 to TRBJ1-1; 8 bases align to TRBD1. Germline CDR1 reads LNHNV; CDR2 reads YYDKDF (reference sequence). The CDR3 is 14 residues long. Losses at the gene ends were 1 base for V and 8 bases for J; bases not matched to a gene: 6. CDR3 in DNA: TGTGCCACCAGCAGAGGCGGACAGGGCCTCGAAGCTTTCTTT. Protein sequence: CATSRGGQGLEAFF.

J is TRBJ2-5 and V is TRBV7-8; a possible D gene is TRBD1 (6 bases). Germline lookup yields CDR1 SGHVS and CDR2 FQNEAQ. V dropped 3 bases and J dropped 3 bases, with 11 bases sitting between them. There are 14 residues in the CDR3. The CDR3 region has the DNA TGTGCCAGCAGCTTGGGGAACAGGGAAGAGACCCAGTACTTC. Its translation: CASSLGNREETQYF.

This chain uses TRBV19 with TRBJ2-5, with 9 bases fitting TRBD1. Losses at the gene ends were 5 bases for V and 5 bases for J; bases not matched to a gene: 6. The CDR3 is 14 residues long. Germline loops: CDR1 LNHDA, CDR2 SQIVND (reference sequence). CDR3: CASSLQGARETQYF. The CDR3 DNA reads TGTGCCAGTAGTTTACAGGGGGCGAGGGAGACCCAGTACTTC.

The J gene is TRBJ1-6, the V gene TRBV2; tentatively, D is TRBD1 (5 bases). Germline loops: CDR1 SNHLY, CDR2 FYNNEI. V gave up 0 bases and J gave up 7 bases, with 10 bases separating them. The CDR3 loop spans 15 amino acids. The CDR3 here is CASSEAEQVNSPLHF. DNA for the CDR3: TGTGCCAGCAGTGAAGCGGAACAGGTGAATTCACCCCTCCACTTT.

This chain links TRBV5-4 with TRBJ2-5, with D possibly TRBD2 on 6 matching bases. V gave up 0 bases and J gave up 2 bases, with 11 bases separating them. The V gene's germline CDR1 is SGHNT and CDR2 YYREEE (reference sequence). The CDR3 length is 15 residues. The CDR3 coding sequence is TGTGCCAGCAGCTTGGCGGGGACTTTTCAAGAGACCCAGTACTTC. Translated: CASSLAGTFQETQYF.

The sample holds a few counts of this clone. The genes are TRBV5-6 and TRBJ2-7; D might be TRBD1 (6 bases). CDR1 is SGHDT, CDR2 YYEEEE, per germline. The CDR3 is 16 amino acids. V lost 0 bases to trimming and J lost 0 bases, with 13 bases between them. The chain's CDR3 is CASSLVGAATSYEQYF. The CDR3 DNA follows: TGTGCCAGCAGCTTGGTGGGGGCAGCCACCTCCTACGAGCAGTACTTC.

This chain joins TRBV7-9 and TRBJ2-2; 13 nucleotides align to TRBD2. The V segment lost 8 bases and the J segment 13 bases; nucleotides outside the gene matches: 13. The CDR3 runs to 15 residues. Germline CDR1 reads SEHNR; CDR2 reads FQNEAQ (reference sequence). The CDR3 sequence is CASASGTSGIEALFF. CDR3 DNA sequence: TGTGCCAGCGCCTCCGGGACTAGCGGGATAGAGGCGCTGTTTTTT.

This clone was recorded once. The chain recombines TRBV10-1 with TRBJ2-4; tentatively, D is TRBD1 (6 bases). The CDR3 length is 13 residues. Trimming removed 1 base at V and 8 bases at J, with 9 bases between. Germline CDR1 WNHNN, CDR2 SYGVQD (reference sequence). Written as DNA, the CDR3 is TGCGCCAGCAGTGAGTACAGGGATGACATTCAGTACTTC. This encodes CASSEYRDDIQYF.

This sequence joins TRBV7-3 and TRBJ2-5; 11 bases line up with TRBD2. The CDR3 is 16 residues long. Germline V CDR1 and CDR2: SGHTA, FQGTGA. J gave up 4 bases and V 1 base, and 5 bases lay outside the gene matches. The CDR3 sequence is CASSLILGLAVETQYF. The CDR3 bases are TGTGCCAGCAGCTTAATCCTGGGACTAGCGGTAGAGACCCAGTACTTC.

The chain has TRBV7-8 and TRBJ1-4, with 8 bases aligning to TRBD1. Germline CDR1 SGHVS, CDR2 FQNEAQ. CDR3 length equals 12 residues. V gave up 2 bases and J gave up 15 bases; unmatched junction bases: 5. CDR3 in DNA: TGTGCCAGCAGCTTAAACCCGGACAGGGTGTTTTTT. Its translation is CASSLNPDRVFF.

The chain recombines TRBV15 with TRBJ2-3, with unresolved D. The V end was cut by 0 bases, the J end by 7 bases, with 11 bases between. The CDR3 contains 14 residues. CDR1 LNHNV and CDR2 YYDKDF come from the germline V gene (reference sequence). The CDR3 is CATSRDKSSNTQYF. The CDR3 nucleotides are TGTGCCACCAGCAGAGATAAAAGTTCTAATACGCAGTATTTT. Combining the CDR3 with reference TRBV15 and TRBJ2-3 gives the whole variable domain DAMVIQNPRYQVTQFGKPVTLSCSQTLNHNVMYWYQQKSSQAPKLLFHYYDKDFNNEADTPDNFQSRRPNTSFCFLDIRSPGLGDTAMYLCATSRDKSSNTQYFGPGTRLTVL.

The chain employs TRBV19 and TRBJ1-1; a possible D gene is TRBD1 (5 bases). Germline lookup yields CDR1 LNHDA and CDR2 SQIVND (reference sequence). This CDR3 spans 13 amino acids. With 7 bases removed from V and 5 bases from J, the gap between germline ends came to 14 bases. CDR3 DNA: TGTGCCAGTACAGGCAGTGGGGGGACTGAAGCTTTCTTT. Protein product: CASTGSGGTEAFF.

The J gene is TRBJ1-1, the V gene TRBV7-3; 8 bases line up with TRBD1. The CDR3 is made up of 18 amino acids. CDR1 is SGHTA and CDR2 is FQGTGA in the germline V gene. V gave up 2 bases and J gave up 0 bases; unmatched junction bases: 11. CDR3 loop: CASSLRPGTGGMNTEAFF. DNA of the CDR3: TGTGCCAGCAGCTTACGGCCAGGGACAGGAGGGATGAACACTGAAGCTTTCTTT.

J is TRBJ2-3 and V is TRBV5-1, with TRBD1 matching over 9 bases. The V gene's germline CDR1 is SGHRS and CDR2 YFSETQ. V was clipped by 4 bases and J by 2 bases; unmatched bases: 5. The CDR3 covers 15 residues. The CDR3 protein is CASSPTGGDTDTQYF. CDR3 nucleotide sequence: TGCGCCAGCAGCCCGACAGGGGGTGACACAGATACGCAGTATTTT.

There are a few counts of this clone. The CDR3 region has the DNA TGCGCCAGCAGCCAAGAGGGCAGGGGGTCGAACACTGAAGCTTTCTTT. This translates into CASSQEGRGSNTEAFF. The rearrangement joins TRBV4-1 to TRBJ1-1; TRBD1 aligns across 7 bases. The CDR3 contains 16 residues. Trimming cost V 0 bases and J 1 base; bases outside gene matches: 5. Looked up from germline, CDR1 is MGHRA and CDR2 is YSYEKL.

The rearrangement joins TRBV5-1 to TRBJ2-1, with 12 bases matching TRBD2. Per the germline V gene, CDR1 is SGHRS and CDR2 is YFSETQ. The CDR3 length is 16 residues. V lost 4 bases, J lost 3 bases, and 5 bases stayed unmatched. The DNA for the CDR3 is TGCGCCAGCAGCCCAGGGACTAGCGGGTTCTACAATGAGCAGTTCTTC. Translated: CASSPGTSGFYNEQFF.

This clone was picked up a small number of times. The sample contains more than one DNA sequence encoding this CDR3. The chain carries TRBV2 and TRBJ2-7; 10 bases map to TRBD1. The CDR3 is 13 residues long. The junction had 3 bases not matched to a gene; V was cut back by 6 bases and J by 4 bases. Germline loops: CDR1 SNHLY, CDR2 FYNNEI. CDR3 sequence reads: CASSRDRGYEQYF. CDR3 nucleotide sequence: TGTGCCAGCAGCCGGGACAGGGGTTACGAGCAGTACTTC.

J is TRBJ2-1 and V is TRBV7-2; possible D gene TRBD1, 6 bases. The CDR3 extends over 12 amino acids. With 6 bases removed from V and 9 bases from J, the gap between germline ends came to 12 bases. Germline V gives CDR1 SGHTA, CDR2 FQGNSA. Here the CDR3 DNA reads TGTGCCAGCAGTACCGGACAGACTGAGCAGTTCTTC. The encoded protein is CASSTGQTEQFF.